A few counts support the clone carrying this T cell receptor beta chain. Its specificity is unknown. Looked up from germline, CDR1 is SGHRS and CDR2 is YFSETQ. CDR3 length equals 17 residues. With 0 bases removed from V and 3 bases from J, the gap between germline ends came to 19 bases. These data come from a study of T cells in Graves' hyperthyroidism and ophthalmopathy. Amplified TCR beta CDR3 regions came from RNA transcripts. HTBI primers drove first-round RT-PCR of the TCR CDR3. TCRdb used MiXCR to reprocess the multiplex PCR reads, holding one entry per CDR3 protein. The data contain 610,000 or so distinct CDR3 sequences, approximately 44% of them singletons. Findings and limits, study-wide: Among thyroid clonotypes expanded above 0.001, most also appeared in blood.

Sequences were obtained from peripheral blood or thyroid tissue (not recorded which). The clonotype was recovered from a woman in her late teens or twenties with Graves' hyperthyroidism. The chain joins TRBV5-1 to TRBJ2-7; tentatively, D is TRBD2 (5 bases). The DNA of the CDR3 is TGCGCCAGCAGCTTGGAGCACCGGGATCCGGGTCACTACGAGCAGTACTTC. Translating it yields CASSLEHRDPGHYEQYF.